This T cell receptor beta chain is from a study of a mutant IDH1 vaccine in newly diagnosed glioma. Turning to the study itself: The study started vaccination 4-6 weeks after radiotherapy alone, or with temozolomide cycles. Treated individuals were roughly 62% male and approximately 40% female, averaging about 37 years of age. Standard pretreatment was either radiotherapy, temozolomide, or, for most, radiochemotherapy with temozolomide.

Deletions cut 6 bases from V and 2 bases from J, with 11 bases between. Germline loops: CDR1 MDHEN, CDR2 SYDVKM. This CDR3 region has 15 residues. Method: immunoSEQ multiplex PCR; TCRdb's copy keeps in-frame clones and lacks some. Of roughly 43,000 clones in the sample, around 84% were seen once. Study observations and caveats: A vaccine-induced immune response developed in roughly 93% of the patients.

Only one count was recorded for this clone. Its antigen is still unknown. Time point: week 23, last vaccination. Each vaccine dose was 300 ug of mutant IDH1 20-mer peptide, with topical imiquimod. Here the sequenced sample was PBMCs, taken from a glioma patient whose treatment included an IDH1 peptide vaccine. The sequence derives from a young woman with glioma. Some clones in this sample may be carry-over from other donors' samples. V usage is TRBV28 and J usage is TRBJ2-6, with a possible D match to TRBD1 (5 bases). In DNA form, the CDR3 reads TGTGCCAGCAGCATCTCAGGGACTGGGGCCAACGTCCTGACTTTC. Translating gives CASSISGTGANVLTF.